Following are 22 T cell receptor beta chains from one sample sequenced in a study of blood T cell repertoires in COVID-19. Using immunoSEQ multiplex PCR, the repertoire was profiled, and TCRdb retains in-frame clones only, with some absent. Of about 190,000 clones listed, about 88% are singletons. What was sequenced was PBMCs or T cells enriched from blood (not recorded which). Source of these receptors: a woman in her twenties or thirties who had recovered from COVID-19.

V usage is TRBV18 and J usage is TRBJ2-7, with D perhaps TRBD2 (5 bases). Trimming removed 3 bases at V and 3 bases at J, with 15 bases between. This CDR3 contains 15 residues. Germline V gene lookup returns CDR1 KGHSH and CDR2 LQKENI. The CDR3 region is CASSPRRSAYYEQYF. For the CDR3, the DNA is TGTGCCAGCTCACCCAGGCGTAGCGCGTACTACGAGCAGTACTTC.

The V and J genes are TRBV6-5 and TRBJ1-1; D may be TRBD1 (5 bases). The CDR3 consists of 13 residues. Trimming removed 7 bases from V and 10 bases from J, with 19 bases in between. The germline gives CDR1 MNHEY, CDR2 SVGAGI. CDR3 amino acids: CASIQLYGHGAFF. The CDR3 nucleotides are TGTGCCAGCATTCAGCTTTACGGACATGGAGCTTTCTTT.

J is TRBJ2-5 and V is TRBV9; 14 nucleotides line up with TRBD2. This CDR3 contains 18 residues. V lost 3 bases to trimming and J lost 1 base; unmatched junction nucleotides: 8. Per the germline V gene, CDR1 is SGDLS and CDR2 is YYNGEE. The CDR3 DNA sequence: TGTGCCAGCAGCGCCGGGACTAGCGGGGGTCCCCTCCAAGAGACCCAGTACTTC. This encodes CASSAGTSGGPLQETQYF.

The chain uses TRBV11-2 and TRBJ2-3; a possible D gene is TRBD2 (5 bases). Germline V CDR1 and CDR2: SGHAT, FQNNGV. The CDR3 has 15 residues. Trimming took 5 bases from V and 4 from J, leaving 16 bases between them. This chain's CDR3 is CASSLWRAGADTQYF. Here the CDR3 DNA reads TGTGCCAGCAGCCTGTGGCGGGCTGGAGCAGATACGCAGTATTTT. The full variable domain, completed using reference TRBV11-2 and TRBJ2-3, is EAGVAQSPRYKIIEKRQSVAFWCNPISGHATLYWYQQILGQGPKLLIQFQNNGVVDDSQLPKDRFSAERLKGVDSTLKIQPAKLEDSAVYLCASSLWRAGADTQYFGPGTRLTVL.

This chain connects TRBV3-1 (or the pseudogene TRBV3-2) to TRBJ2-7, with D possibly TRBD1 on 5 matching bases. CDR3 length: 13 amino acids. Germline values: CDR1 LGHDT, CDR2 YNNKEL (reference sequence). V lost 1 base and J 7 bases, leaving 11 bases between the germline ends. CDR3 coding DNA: TGTGCCAGCAGCCAAGGACAGTTCGGGGAGCAGTACGTC. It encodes CASSQGQFGEQYV.

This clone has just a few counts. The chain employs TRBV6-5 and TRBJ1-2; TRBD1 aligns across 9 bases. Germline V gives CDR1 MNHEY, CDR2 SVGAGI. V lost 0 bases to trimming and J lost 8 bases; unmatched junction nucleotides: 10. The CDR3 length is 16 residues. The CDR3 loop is CASSYSTQGQGLGYTF. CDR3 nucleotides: TGTGCCAGCAGTTACTCGACCCAGGGACAGGGTTTAGGCTACACCTTC.

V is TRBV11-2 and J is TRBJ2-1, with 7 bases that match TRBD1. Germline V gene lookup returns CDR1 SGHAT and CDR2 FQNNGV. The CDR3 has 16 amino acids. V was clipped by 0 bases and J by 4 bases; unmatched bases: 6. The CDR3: CASSLDRTGAYNEQFF. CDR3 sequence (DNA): TGTGCCAGCAGCTTAGATCGAACAGGGGCATACAATGAGCAGTTCTTC. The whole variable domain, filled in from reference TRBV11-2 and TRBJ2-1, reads EAGVAQSPRYKIIEKRQSVAFWCNPISGHATLYWYQQILGQGPKLLIQFQNNGVVDDSQLPKDRFSAERLKGVDSTLKIQPAKLEDSAVYLCASSLDRTGAYNEQFFGPGTRLTVL.

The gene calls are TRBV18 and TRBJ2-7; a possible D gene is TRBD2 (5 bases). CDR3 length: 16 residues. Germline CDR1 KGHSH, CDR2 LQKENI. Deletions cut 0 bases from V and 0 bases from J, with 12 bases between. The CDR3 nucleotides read TGTGCCAGCTCACCACCCTGGGATGAGGGCTCCTACGAGCAGTACTTC. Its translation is CASSPPWDEGSYEQYF.

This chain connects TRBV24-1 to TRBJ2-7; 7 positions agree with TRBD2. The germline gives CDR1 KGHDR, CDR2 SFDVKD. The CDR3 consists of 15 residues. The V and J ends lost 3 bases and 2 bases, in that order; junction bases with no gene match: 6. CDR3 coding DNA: TGTGCCACCAGTGATGGGAGGGTAGCGGCCTACGAGCAGTACTTC. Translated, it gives CATSDGRVAAYEQYF.

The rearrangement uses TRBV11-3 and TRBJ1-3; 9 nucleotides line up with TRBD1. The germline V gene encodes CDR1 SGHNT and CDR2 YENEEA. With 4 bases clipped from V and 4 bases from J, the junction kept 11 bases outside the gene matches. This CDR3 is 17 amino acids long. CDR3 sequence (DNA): TGTGCCAGCAGCTCTTTAGACAGGGGGAATATGGGAAACACCATATATTTT. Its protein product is CASSSLDRGNMGNTIYF.

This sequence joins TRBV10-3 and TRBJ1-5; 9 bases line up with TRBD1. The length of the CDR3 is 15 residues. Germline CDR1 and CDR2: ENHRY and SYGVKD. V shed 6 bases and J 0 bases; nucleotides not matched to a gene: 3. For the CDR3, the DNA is TGTGCCATCAGCGAGACAGGGGGTAGCAATCAGCCCCAGCATTTT. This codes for CAISETGGSNQPQHF.

The CDR3 DNA reads TGTGCCAGCAGCTTAGCGCGGGGGGGATACAGCAATCAGCCCCAGCATTTT. This codes for CASSLARGGYSNQPQHF. The gene calls are TRBV7-9 and TRBJ1-5; the D gene is possibly TRBD1 (5 bases). Deletions cut 0 bases from V and 1 base from J, with 13 bases between. The CDR3 is 17 residues long. CDR1 SEHNR and CDR2 FQNEAQ come from the germline V gene (reference sequence).

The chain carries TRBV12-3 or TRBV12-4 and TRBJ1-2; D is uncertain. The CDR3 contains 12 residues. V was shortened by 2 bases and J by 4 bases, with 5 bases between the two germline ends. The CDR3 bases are TGTGCCAGCAGTTTATTCAGCTATGGCTACACCTTC. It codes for CASSLFSYGYTF.

The CDR3 coding sequence is TGTGCCAGCAGCCTAGCGGGGGAATACAATGAGCAGTTCTTC. Translated, it gives CASSLAGEYNEQFF. The chain employs TRBV25-1 and TRBJ2-1; TRBD2 aligns across 10 bases. J gave up 4 bases and V 6 bases, and 3 bases lay outside the gene matches. The CDR3 spans 14 residues. Per the germline V gene, CDR1 is MGHDK and CDR2 is SYGVNS.

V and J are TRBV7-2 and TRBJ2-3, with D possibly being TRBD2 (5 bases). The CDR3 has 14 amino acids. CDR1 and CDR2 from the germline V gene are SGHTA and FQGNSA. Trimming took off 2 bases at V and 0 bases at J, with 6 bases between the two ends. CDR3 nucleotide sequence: TGTGCCAGCAGCTTACGGACTAGCACAGATACGCAGTATTTT. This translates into CASSLRTSTDTQYF.

The CDR3 coding sequence is TGTGCCAGCAGTTTATTTTCAGGGGGCAAAGAGACCCAGTACTTC. This encodes CASSLFSGGKETQYF. The chain is built from TRBV28 and TRBJ2-5; 8 nucleotides line up with TRBD1. The V gene's germline CDR1 is MDHEN and CDR2 SYDVKM. V lost 1 base to trimming and J lost 3 bases; unmatched junction nucleotides: 4. The CDR3 runs 15 residues.

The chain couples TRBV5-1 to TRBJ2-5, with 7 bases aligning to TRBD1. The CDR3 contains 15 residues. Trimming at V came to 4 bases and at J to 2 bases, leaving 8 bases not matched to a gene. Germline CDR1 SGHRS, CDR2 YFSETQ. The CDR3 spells CASSPGGRGQETQYF. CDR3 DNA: TGCGCCAGCAGCCCTGGGGGCAGGGGGCAAGAGACCCAGTACTTC. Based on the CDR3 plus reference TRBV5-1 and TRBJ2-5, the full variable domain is KAGVTQTPRYLIKTRGQQVTLSCSPISGHRSVSWYQQTPGQGLQFLFEYFSETQRNKGNFPGRFSGRQFSNSRSEMNVSTLELGDSALYLCASSPGGRGQETQYFGPGTRLLVL.

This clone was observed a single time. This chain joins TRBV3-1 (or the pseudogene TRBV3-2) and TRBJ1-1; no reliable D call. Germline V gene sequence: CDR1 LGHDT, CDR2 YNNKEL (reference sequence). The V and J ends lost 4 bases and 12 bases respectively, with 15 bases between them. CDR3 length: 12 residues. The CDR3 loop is CASSPFTGSTFF. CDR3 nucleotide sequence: TGTGCCAGCAGCCCCTTCACGGGGTCGACTTTCTTT.

CDR3 nucleotides: TGTGCCAGCAGTTTAGACGGACAGGGTAGGGTCGAGCAGTACGTC. It specifies CASSLDGQGRVEQYV. The chain combines TRBV28 with TRBJ2-7, with 8 bases fitting TRBD1. V shed 2 bases and J 6 bases; nucleotides not matched to a gene: 9. From germline, CDR1 is MDHEN and CDR2 SYDVKM. The CDR3 is made up of 15 amino acids.

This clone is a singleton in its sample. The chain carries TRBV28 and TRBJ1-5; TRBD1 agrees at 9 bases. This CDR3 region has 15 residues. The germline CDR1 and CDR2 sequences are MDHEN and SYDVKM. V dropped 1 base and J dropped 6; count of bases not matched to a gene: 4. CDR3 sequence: CASSLLTGGLQPQHF. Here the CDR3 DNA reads TGTGCCAGCAGTTTATTGACAGGGGGACTTCAGCCCCAGCATTTT.

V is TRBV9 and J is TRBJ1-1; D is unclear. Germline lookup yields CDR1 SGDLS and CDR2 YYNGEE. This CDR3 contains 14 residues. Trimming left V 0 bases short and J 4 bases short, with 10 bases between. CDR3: CASSVEGWATEAFF. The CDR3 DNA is TGTGCCAGCAGCGTAGAAGGCTGGGCCACTGAAGCTTTCTTT.

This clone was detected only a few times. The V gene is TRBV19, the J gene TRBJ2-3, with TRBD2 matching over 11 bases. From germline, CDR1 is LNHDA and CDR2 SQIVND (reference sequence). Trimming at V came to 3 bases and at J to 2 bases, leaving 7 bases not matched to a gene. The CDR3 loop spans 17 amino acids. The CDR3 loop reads CASSIGPSGRYTDTQYF. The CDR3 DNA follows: TGTGCCAGTAGTATTGGTCCTAGCGGGAGGTACACAGATACGCAGTATTTT.